Below, 28 T cell receptor beta chains from the same sample are listed, as sequenced in a study of graft-versus-host responses after intestinal transplantation. The method was immunoSEQ multiplex PCR; TCRdb's version includes in-frame clones alone and lacks a portion of them. In the table there are about 14,000 clones, roughly 35% of which are singletons. Here the sequenced sample was alloreactive CD4+ T cells from a mixed lymphocyte reaction culture, taken before intestinal transplant. Subset meaning: CFSE-low proliferating T cells sorted from roughly six-day pre-transplant mixed lymphocyte reaction (GvH or HvG direction). These receptors were taken from a human patient who received an intestinal transplant.

Relative to its sample, this clone is medium-sized (0.01 to 0.1%). V usage is TRBV7-9 and J usage is TRBJ1-4, with D possibly being TRBD1 (6 bases). V lost 2 bases and J 5 bases, leaving 9 bases between the germline ends. Per the germline V gene, CDR1 is SEHNR and CDR2 is FQNEAQ (reference sequence). This CDR3 comprises 14 residues. CDR3 protein: CASSLPGQNEKLFF. Here the CDR3 DNA reads TGTGCCAGCAGCTTACCCGGACAGAATGAAAAACTGTTTTTT.

This clone was seen more than once but under ten times. The rearrangement links TRBV19 to TRBJ1-2, with D perhaps TRBD1 (6 bases). Germline V gene data show CDR1 as LNHDA and CDR2 as SQIVND (reference sequence). V was shortened by 3 bases and J by 8 bases, with 19 bases between the two germline ends. This CDR3 has 15 amino acids. CDR3 in DNA: TGTGCCAGTAGTATCAAAGGACAGCCGTCGTCAGGCTACACCTTC. Translation: CASSIKGQPSSGYTF. Together with reference TRBV19 and TRBJ1-2, the CDR3 gives the full variable domain: DGGITQSPKYLFRKEGQNVTLSCEQNLNHDAMYWYRQDPGQGLRLIYYSQIVNDFQKGDIAEGYSVSREKKESFPLTVTSAQKNPTAFYLCASSIKGQPSSGYTFGSGTRLTVV.

This clone is medium-sized within its sample. This chain joins TRBV6-6 and TRBJ2-7; TRBD1 might be the D (6 bases). Trimming removed 5 bases from V and 4 bases from J, with 9 bases in between. This CDR3 comprises 12 residues. Germline V gives CDR1 MNHNY, CDR2 SVGAGI (reference sequence). The DNA for the CDR3 is TGTGCCAGCAGTGCACAGGGTTACGAGCAGTACTTC. Its protein product is CASSAQGYEQYF.

The chain employs TRBV7-2 and TRBJ1-4; maybe TRBD1 (6 bases). Deletions cut 6 bases from V and 5 bases from J, with 10 bases between. This CDR3 spans 13 amino acids. In germline, CDR1 is SGHTA, CDR2 FQGNSA. The CDR3 coding sequence is TGTGCCAGCAGTTTTGGACAGAATGAAAAACTGTTTTTT. Translation: CASSFGQNEKLFF.

The CDR3 nucleotides are TGCGCCAGCAGCTTGGCCCTAGGGGACACCGGGGAGCTGTTTTTT. This codes for CASSLALGDTGELFF. This chain connects TRBV5-1 to TRBJ2-2; perhaps TRBD1 as D (5 bases). The CDR3 contains 15 residues. Per the germline V gene, CDR1 is SGHRS and CDR2 is YFSETQ. Trimming stripped 0 bases from V and 3 bases from J, with 9 bases between.

The chain joins TRBV9 to TRBJ1-1; 8 bases agree with TRBD1. Trimming at V came to 5 bases and at J to 0 bases, leaving 3 bases not matched to a gene. Germline CDR1 SGDLS, CDR2 YYNGEE. CDR3 length: 14 residues. The CDR3 loop reads CASSPDRVNTEAFF. Written as DNA, the CDR3 is TGTGCCAGCAGTCCGGACAGGGTGAACACTGAAGCTTTCTTT.

This rearrangement joins TRBV18 to TRBJ1-2, with 9 positions matching TRBD1. CDR3 length equals 15 residues. Germline V gene data show CDR1 as KGHSH and CDR2 as LQKENI. The V segment lost 3 bases and the J segment 3 bases; nucleotides outside the gene matches: 5. This CDR3 is CASSPGTGSDYGYTF. CDR3 nucleotide sequence: TGTGCCAGCTCACCCGGGACAGGGAGTGACTATGGCTACACCTTC.

This clone was seen a few times. The chain joins TRBV19 to TRBJ1-2; 9 bases map to TRBD1. Germline V gives CDR1 LNHDA, CDR2 SQIVND (reference sequence). This CDR3 is 13 amino acids long. V dropped 10 bases and J dropped 4; count of bases not matched to a gene: 7. For the CDR3, the DNA is TGTGCCACAAGCAGGACAGGGGCCTATGGCTACACCTTC. Protein product: CATSRTGAYGYTF.

V is TRBV19 and J is TRBJ2-4; weak D call: TRBD1 (6 bases). CDR1 LNHDA and CDR2 SQIVND come from the germline V gene (reference sequence). CDR3 length: 14 residues. The V and J ends lost 5 bases and 0 bases respectively, with 8 bases between them. The CDR3 here is CASSGQLAKNIQYF. CDR3 nucleotides: TGTGCCAGTAGTGGACAGCTAGCCAAAAACATTCAGTACTTC.

This clone was detected a few times. The genes are TRBV7-8 and TRBJ1-6; maybe TRBD1 (6 bases). The CDR3 is made up of 17 amino acids. Trimming shortened V by 2 bases and J by 7 bases, and 18 bases separated the two germline ends. The germline CDR1 and CDR2 sequences are SGHVS and FQNEAQ. The CDR3 spells CASSLWRQVAGNSPLHF. In DNA form, the CDR3 reads TGTGCCAGCAGCTTATGGCGACAGGTCGCAGGCAATTCACCCCTCCACTTT.

The CDR3 reads CASSLGHAYGYTF. The CDR3, as DNA: TGTGCCAGCAGCTTAGGACACGCCTATGGCTACACCTTC. V usage is TRBV7-8 and J usage is TRBJ1-2; D is unresolved. This CDR3 contains 13 residues. Trimming pared 1 base from V and 4 bases from J, leaving 7 bases between. Germline lookup yields CDR1 SGHVS and CDR2 FQNEAQ. Filled out from reference TRBV7-8 and TRBJ1-2, the complete variable domain reads GAGVSQSPRYKVAKRGQDVALRCDPISGHVSLFWYQQALGQGPEFLTYFQNEAQLDKSGLPSDRFFAERPEGSVSTLKIQRTQQEDSAVYLCASSLGHAYGYTFGSGTRLTVV.

V gene TRBV30 combines with J gene TRBJ1-4, with 9 bases fitting TRBD1. V gave up 3 bases and J gave up 6 bases; unmatched junction bases: 8. The germline gives CDR1 GTSNPN, CDR2 SVGIG (reference sequence). The CDR3 covers 15 residues. The CDR3 nucleotides read TGTGCCTGGAGGCTACAGGGGGCTCCGCATGAAAAACTGTTTTTT. Its translation is CAWRLQGAPHEKLFF.

The chain combines TRBV5-1 with TRBJ1-1; a weak D match, TRBD1 (6 bases). The V end was cut by 4 bases, the J end by 1 base, with 8 bases between. Germline assignment: CDR1 SGHRS and CDR2 YFSETQ. CDR3 length: 13 residues. The CDR3 protein is CASSPGQNTEAFF. The CDR3 DNA sequence: TGCGCCAGCAGCCCGGGACAGAACACTGAAGCTTTCTTT.

In its sample, this clone was seen a few times. The V and J genes are TRBV4-3 and TRBJ2-4, with a tentative D call TRBD2 (5 bases). The germline V gene encodes CDR1 LGHNA and CDR2 YSLEER. The CDR3 is 14 residues long. V lost 0 bases and J lost 16, with 19 bases in between. Written as DNA, the CDR3 is TGCGCCAGCAGCCAAGATAGAGCGGTCCCGTACCGATACTTC. As protein: CASSQDRAVPYRYF.

This clone showed up just a few times. The J gene is TRBJ2-3, the V gene TRBV29-1, with 7 bases lining up with TRBD1. With 5 bases clipped from V and 1 base from J, the junction kept 0 bases outside the gene matches. Per germline, CDR1 SQVTM and CDR2 ANQGSEA. This CDR3 spans 12 amino acids. The CDR3 region has the DNA TGCAGCGTTACAGGGGGCACAGATACGCAGTATTTT. As protein: CSVTGGTDTQYF.

V is TRBV7-6 and J is TRBJ1-1; TRBD1 might be the D (5 bases). Per the germline V gene, CDR1 is SGHVS and CDR2 is FNYEAQ. V was pared by 8 bases and J by 4 bases, with 20 bases between. The CDR3 is made up of 15 amino acids. The CDR3 region has the DNA TGTGCCAGCTCCCGACAGCTCTTGGGGGGCACTGAAGCTTTCTTT. It yields the protein CASSRQLLGGTEAFF.

The rearrangement uses TRBV29-1 and TRBJ2-3; TRBD2 is a possible D gene (6 bases). Germline V lookup: CDR1 SQVTM, CDR2 ANQGSEA. CDR3 size: 16 residues. Trimming shortened V by 0 bases and J by 0 bases, and 13 bases separated the two germline ends. CDR3 nucleotide sequence: TGCAGCGTTGAAGATGGAGGGAGAGGGAGCACAGATACGCAGTATTTT. Translated, it gives CSVEDGGRGSTDTQYF.

CDR3 bases: TGTGCCAGCAGACAAACAGGGAGCTCCTACAATGAGCAGTTCTTC. It translates to CASRQTGSSYNEQFF. V gene TRBV6-4 combines with J gene TRBJ2-1, with a tentative D call TRBD1 (6 bases). The CDR3 is 15 residues long. In germline, CDR1 is MRHNA, CDR2 SNTAGT. The V end was cut by 6 bases, the J end by 0 bases, with 12 bases between.

CDR3 loop: CSGSGQQETQYF. The DNA of the CDR3 is TGCAGCGGATCGGGACAGCAAGAGACCCAGTACTTC. The rearrangement uses TRBV29-1 and TRBJ2-5; 7 nucleotides agree with TRBD1. The CDR3 spans 12 residues. Germline loops: CDR1 SQVTM, CDR2 ANQGSEA. V gave up 7 bases and J gave up 2 bases; unmatched junction bases: 4.

The rearrangement uses TRBV7-2 and TRBJ2-2, with TRBD1 identical over 7 bases. This CDR3 has 16 residues. The ends lost 5 bases at V and 1 base at J; junction bases unmatched: 7. The germline gives CDR1 SGHTA, CDR2 FQGNSA. The CDR3 bases are TGTGCCAGCAGCAGTTACAGGGGTGGGAACACCGGGGAGCTGTTTTTT. Encoded protein: CASSSYRGGNTGELFF. Based on the CDR3 plus reference TRBV7-2 and TRBJ2-2, the full variable domain is GAGVSQSPSNKVTEKGKDVELRCDPISGHTALYWYRQSLGQGLEFLIYFQGNSAPDKSGLPSDRFSAERTGGSVSTLTIQRTQQEDSAVYLCASSSYRGGNTGELFFGEGSRLTVL.

This chain joins TRBV5-8 and TRBJ2-7; 7 bases agree with TRBD1. Germline lookup yields CDR1 SGHTS and CDR2 YDEGEE. The ends lost 6 bases at V and 5 bases at J; junction bases unmatched: 17. CDR3 length equals 16 residues. CDR3 region: CASTESTGTETDEQYF. The CDR3, as DNA: TGTGCCAGCACCGAATCCACCGGGACAGAAACCGACGAGCAGTACTTC. The variable domain in full, with the rest retrieved from reference TRBV5-8 and TRBJ2-7, is EAGVTQSPTHLIKTRGQQATLRCSPISGHTSVYWYQQALGLGLQFLLWYDEGEERNRGNFPPRFSGRQFPNYSSELNVNALELEDSALYLCASTESTGTETDEQYFGPGTRLTVT.

The CDR3 DNA reads TGTGCCAGCAGCTCCACCCCCCGGGCAGGGGCCTACAATGAGCAGTTCTTC. Translating gives CASSSTPRAGAYNEQFF. This chain uses TRBV7-9 with TRBJ2-1, with D possibly matching TRBD1 (6 bases). Germline assignment: CDR1 SEHNR and CDR2 FQNEAQ (reference sequence). This CDR3 contains 17 residues. V gave up 4 bases and J gave up 2 bases, with 18 bases separating them. The complete variable domain, with remaining parts taken from reference TRBV7-9 and TRBJ2-1, reads DTGVSQNPRHKITKRGQNVTFRCDPISEHNRLYWYRQTLGQGPEFLTYFQNEAQLEKSRLLSDRFSAERPKGSFSTLEIQRTEQGDSAMYLCASSSTPRAGAYNEQFFGPGTRLTVL.

The chain uses TRBV19 and TRBJ1-1; D is uncertain. The CDR3 extends over 12 amino acids. V lost 5 bases to trimming and J lost 8 bases, with 12 bases between them. The germline CDR1 and CDR2 sequences are LNHDA and SQIVND (reference sequence). CDR3 nucleotides: TGTGCCAGTAGTCTCCAAGGACTGGAAGCTTTCTTT. This translates into CASSLQGLEAFF.

Judged by abundance, this clone is medium-sized (0.01 to 0.1%). CDR3 protein: CAISEYFNSNQPQHF. CDR3 sequence (DNA): TGTGCCATCAGTGAGTACTTCAATAGCAATCAGCCCCAGCATTTT. The V call is TRBV10-3, the J call TRBJ1-5; D is unresolved. Germline-derived CDR1 and CDR2 are ENHRY and SYGVKD. The CDR3 has 15 amino acids. Trimming removed 1 base from V and 0 bases from J, with 7 bases in between.

The chain links TRBV7-2 to TRBJ1-2; 7 bases map to TRBD1. With 3 bases clipped from V and 7 bases from J, the junction kept 5 bases outside the gene matches. Germline lookup yields CDR1 SGHTA and CDR2 FQGNSA. The CDR3 is 13 residues long. In DNA, the CDR3 is TGTGCCAGCAGCTTGACAGGGCAGAGTGGCTACACCTTC. It is translated as CASSLTGQSGYTF. Using reference TRBV7-2 and TRBJ1-2 for the parts outside the CDR3, the full variable domain is GAGVSQSPSNKVTEKGKDVELRCDPISGHTALYWYRQSLGQGLEFLIYFQGNSAPDKSGLPSDRFSAERTGGSVSTLTIQRTQQEDSAVYLCASSLTGQSGYTFGSGTRLTVV.

This clone is medium-sized in the sample. The chain uses TRBV19 and TRBJ1-3, with TRBD1 identical over 8 bases. V shed 7 bases, J shed 9 bases, and the junction held 11 bases outside the gene matches. CDR1 and CDR2 from the germline V gene are LNHDA and SQIVND (reference sequence). The CDR3 has 14 amino acids. The CDR3 coding sequence is TGTGCCAGTACCACCAGGGGGCCCGTAGGCACCATATATTTT. Translated, it gives CASTTRGPVGTIYF.

The chain couples TRBV5-6 to TRBJ1-5; 9 nucleotides match TRBD1. The CDR3 covers 16 residues. Germline V gives CDR1 SGHDT, CDR2 YYEEEE. Germline trimming cut 3 bases from V and 3 bases from J; bases unmatched to any gene: 7. The CDR3 coding sequence is TGTGCCAGCAGCTGGGGCCGGGACAGGGCCAATCAGCCCCAGCATTTT. Translation: CASSWGRDRANQPQHF.

This clone was seen just once. This chain connects TRBV18 to TRBJ1-5; D remains ambiguous. CDR1 is KGHSH and CDR2 is LQKENI in the germline V gene. Trimming cost V 3 bases and J 2 bases, with 8 bases left between them. The CDR3 is made up of 14 amino acids. CDR3 DNA sequence: TGTGCCAGCTCACCCTATGTTGGCAATCAGCCCCAGCATTTT. Protein product: CASSPYVGNQPQHF.